This T cell receptor (beta chain) appears in the sequencing data of a study of T cells after yellow fever vaccination. A single record per CDR3 protein comes from TCRdb applying MiXCR to the 5' RACE reads. Seen here are a few hundred thousand distinct CDR3 sequences, roughly 8% observed once, and the top ten hold 17%. This clonotype was seen more than once but under ten times. V was clipped by 4 bases and J by 1 base, with 7 bases between them. The V gene's germline CDR1 is SQVTM and CDR2 ANQGSEA. This CDR3 contains 12 residues. The sequence was obtained from a young man who received the YFV17D yellow fever vaccine. The chain joins TRBV29-1 to TRBJ1-1; D gene uncertain. Sample: PBMCs, taken 45 days after the first yellow fever vaccination. CDR3 bases: TGCAGCGTTGGTTCCGGGAACACTGAAGCTTTCTTT. Protein product: CSVGSGNTEAFF. Variable domain in full (rest from reference TRBV29-1 and TRBJ1-1): SAVISQKPSRDICQRGTSLTIQCQVDSQVTMMFWYRQQPGQSLTLIATANQGSEATYESGFVIDKFPISRPNLTFSTLTVSNMSPEDSSIYLCSVGSGNTEAFFGQGTRLTVV.